This TCR beta chain derives from a study of T cells after yellow fever vaccination. Each CDR3 protein gets one entry after TCRdb re-called the 5' RACE reads with MiXCR. The table lists around 350,000 distinct CDR3 sequences, around a tenth of them singletons. Germline CDR1 is LGHDT and CDR2 is YNNKEL (reference sequence). The CDR3 contains 16 residues. Trimming took off 4 bases at V and 0 bases at J, with 13 bases between the two ends. The clonotype was recovered from a man aged 18 to 29 who received the YFV17D yellow fever vaccine. The chain carries TRBV3-1 and TRBJ2-1; D may correspond to TRBD1 or TRBD2 (5 bases each). The source was PBMCs, collected on the day of the first yellow fever vaccination. The CDR3 loop is CASSLTWGTSYNEQFF. The CDR3 bases are TGTGCCAGCAGCCTGACTTGGGGGACCTCCTACAATGAGCAGTTCTTC.